This T cell receptor beta chain is drawn from a study of T cells in Graves' hyperthyroidism and ophthalmopathy. Study-wide findings and caveats: In validation, the model predicted ophthalmopathy. These predictions came a median 6.5 months before onset. Most clonotypes expanded in thyroid above 0.001 were likewise present in blood.

Researchers took RNA transcripts and amplified the TCR beta CDR3 regions from them. With the HTBI primer set, the TCR CDR3 went through a first round of RT-PCR. TCRdb analysed the multiplex PCR reads with MiXCR anew, one entry per CDR3 protein. The repertoire holds 300,000 to 400,000 distinct CDR3 sequences, under 20% seen once, with over 35% in the top ten. This clonotype was detected many times. Its antigen is currently unknown. The V and J ends lost 5 bases and 0 bases respectively, with 7 bases between them. Per germline, CDR1 MDHEN and CDR2 SYDVKM. The CDR3 has 13 amino acids. The TCR sequence derives from a man aged 18 to 29 with Graves' ophthalmopathy. Sequencing used blood. The chain couples TRBV28 to TRBJ2-5; the D gene is possibly TRBD2 (6 bases). The CDR3 is CASSLAYQETQYF. In DNA, the CDR3 is TGTGCCAGCAGTCTAGCGTACCAAGAGACCCAGTACTTC. The whole variable domain, filled in from reference TRBV28 and TRBJ2-5, reads DVKVTQSSRYLVKRTGEKVFLECVQDMDHENMFWYRQDPGLGLRLIYFSYDVKMKEKGDIPEGYSVSREKKERFSLILESASTNQTSMYLCASSLAYQETQYFGPGTRLLVL.